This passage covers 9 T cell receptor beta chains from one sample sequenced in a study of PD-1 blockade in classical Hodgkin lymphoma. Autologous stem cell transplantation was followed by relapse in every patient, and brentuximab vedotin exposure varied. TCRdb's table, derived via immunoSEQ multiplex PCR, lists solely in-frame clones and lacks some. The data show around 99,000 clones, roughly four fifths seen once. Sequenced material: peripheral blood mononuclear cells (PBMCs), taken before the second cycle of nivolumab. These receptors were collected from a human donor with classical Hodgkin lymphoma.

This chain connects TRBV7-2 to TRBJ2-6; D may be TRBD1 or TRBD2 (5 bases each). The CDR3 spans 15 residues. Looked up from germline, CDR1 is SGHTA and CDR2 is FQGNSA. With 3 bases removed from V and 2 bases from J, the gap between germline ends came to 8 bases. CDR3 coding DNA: TGTGCCAGCAGCTTGAGGGGTCCTGGGGCCAACGTCCTGACTTTC. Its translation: CASSLRGPGANVLTF.

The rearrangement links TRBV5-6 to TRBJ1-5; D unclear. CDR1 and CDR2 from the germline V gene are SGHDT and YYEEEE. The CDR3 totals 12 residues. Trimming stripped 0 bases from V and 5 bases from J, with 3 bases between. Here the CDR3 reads CASSLVDQPQHF. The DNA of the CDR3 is TGTGCCAGCAGCTTGGTGGATCAGCCCCAGCATTTT.

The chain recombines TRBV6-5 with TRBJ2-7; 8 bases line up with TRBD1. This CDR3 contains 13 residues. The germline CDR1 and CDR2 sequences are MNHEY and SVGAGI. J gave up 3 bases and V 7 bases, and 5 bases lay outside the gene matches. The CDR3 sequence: CASKNRGDYEQYF. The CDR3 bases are TGTGCCAGCAAAAACAGGGGGGACTACGAGCAGTACTTC.

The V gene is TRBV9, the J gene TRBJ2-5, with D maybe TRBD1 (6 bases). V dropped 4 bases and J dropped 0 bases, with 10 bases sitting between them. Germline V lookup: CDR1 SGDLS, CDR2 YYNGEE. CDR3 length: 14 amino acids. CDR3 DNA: TGTGCCAGCAGCTTCCGGGACAACCAAGAGACCCAGTACTTC. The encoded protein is CASSFRDNQETQYF.

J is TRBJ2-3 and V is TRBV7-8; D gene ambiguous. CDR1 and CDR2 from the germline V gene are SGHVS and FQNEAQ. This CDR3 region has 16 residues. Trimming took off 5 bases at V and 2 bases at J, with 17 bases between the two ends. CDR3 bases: TGTGCCAGCAGCCCTTCTGCCCTAACCCCCACAGATACGCAGTATTTT. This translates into CASSPSALTPTDTQYF.

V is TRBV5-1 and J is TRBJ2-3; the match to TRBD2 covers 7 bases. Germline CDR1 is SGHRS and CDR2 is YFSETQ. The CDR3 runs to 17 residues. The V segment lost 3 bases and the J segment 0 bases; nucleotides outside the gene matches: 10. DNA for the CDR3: TGCGCCAGCAGCTGGGGATTACTAGCGACTAGCACAGATACGCAGTATTTT. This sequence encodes CASSWGLLATSTDTQYF.

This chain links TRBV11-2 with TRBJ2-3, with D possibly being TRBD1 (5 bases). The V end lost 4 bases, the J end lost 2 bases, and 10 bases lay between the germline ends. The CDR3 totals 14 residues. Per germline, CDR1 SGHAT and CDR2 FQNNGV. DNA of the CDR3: TGTGCCAGCAGCTCTCGACAGTACACAGATACGCAGTATTTT. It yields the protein CASSSRQYTDTQYF.

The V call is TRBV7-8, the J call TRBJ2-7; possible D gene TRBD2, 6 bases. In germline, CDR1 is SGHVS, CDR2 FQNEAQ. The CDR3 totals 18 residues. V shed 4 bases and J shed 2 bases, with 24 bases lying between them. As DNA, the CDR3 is TGTGCCAGCAGCTCAAGGTGGGGTTCGAGCGGGTCAGCCTACGAGCAGTACTTC. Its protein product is CASSSRWGSSGSAYEQYF.

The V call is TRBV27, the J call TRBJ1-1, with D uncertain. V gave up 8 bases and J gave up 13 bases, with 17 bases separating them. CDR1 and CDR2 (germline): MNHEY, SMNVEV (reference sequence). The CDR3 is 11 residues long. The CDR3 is CASFWPHTVFF. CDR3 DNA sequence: TGTGCCAGCTTCTGGCCTCATACGGTTTTCTTT.